Listed below are T cell receptor beta chains from one sample, sequenced in a study of response to subunit inactivated influenza vaccine. TCRdb used MiXCR to reprocess the RT-PCR reads, holding one entry per CDR3 protein. The sample consists of around 520,000 distinct CDR3 sequences, around 11% of them appearing once. The material sequenced was PBMCs from blood, taken on the day of vaccination. These receptor sequences come from a man over 45 who received an inactivated influenza vaccine. Each CDR3 is given with its conserved first and last residue. A D gene is named only where the DNA matches it firmly. Some rows mark clone size as missing; the rest say once, few, many or name a class of expanded clone.

size: .
V: TRBV6-5
J: TRBJ1-1
D: TRBD1
DNA: TGTGCCAGCAGTTACTCGGGGACAGGTCCGAACACTGAAGCTTTCTTT
CDR3: CASSYSGTGPNTEAFF

size: .
V: TRBV18
J: TRBJ2-1
D: .
DNA: TGTGCCAGCTCACCACCCGACAGGACACTCTACAATGAGCAGTTCTTC
CDR3: CASSPPDRTLYNEQFF

size: many
V: TRBV2
J: TRBJ2-1
D: TRBD2
DNA: TGTGCCAGCAGTGCCGGGGGGGCAGGAAATGAGCAGTTCTTC
CDR3: CASSAGGAGNEQFF

size: .
V: TRBV7-9
J: TRBJ2-7
D: TRBD2
DNA: TGTGCCAGCAGCCAACTAGCGCCCTACGAGCAGTACTTC
CDR3: CASSQLAPYEQYF

size: .
V: TRBV12-3/TRBV12-4
J: TRBJ2-2
D: TRBD2
DNA: TGTGCCAGCAGTGGGCGGACTAGCGCCAACACCGGGGAGCTGTTTTTT
CDR3: CASSGRTSANTGELFF

size: few
V: TRBV7-2
J: TRBJ2-5
D: .
DNA: TGTGCCAGCAGCTCTGGAAACTTTGAGACCCAGTACTTC
CDR3: CASSSGNFETQYF

size: few
V: TRBV4-2
J: TRBJ2-1
D: TRBD1
DNA: TGTGCCAGCAGCCACGCTGACAGGGTAGCGTTCTTC
CDR3: CASSHADRVAFF

size: .
V: TRBV5-1
J: TRBJ2-1
D: .
DNA: TGCGCCAGCAGCTCGGGGCCCTCCGGGTACAATGAGCAGTTCTTC
CDR3: CASSSGPSGYNEQFF

size: few
V: TRBV28
J: TRBJ2-7
D: TRBD2
DNA: TGTGCCAGCAGTTTCCCGACTAGCGGGGCAGAGTACGAGCAGTACTTC
CDR3: CASSFPTSGAEYEQYF

size: .
V: TRBV7-9
J: TRBJ2-3
D: .
DNA: TGTGCCAGCAGCTCTTTAAGTAGGGGGGATACGCAGTATTTT
CDR3: CASSSLSRGDTQYF

size: few
V: TRBV30
J: TRBJ2-5
D: .
DNA: TGTGCCTGGAAGCGGAGACAAGAGACCCAGTACTTC
CDR3: CAWKRRQETQYF

size: .
V: TRBV12-3/TRBV12-4
J: TRBJ2-2
D: .
DNA: TGTGCCAGCAGCGGGCAGGGGATTGGGGAGCTGTTTTTT
CDR3: CASSGQGIGELFF

size: many
V: TRBV24-1
J: TRBJ2-7
D: TRBD2
DNA: TGTGCCACCAGGGGACTAGCGGGAGTGCACGAGCAGTACTTC
CDR3: CATRGLAGVHEQYF

size: few
V: TRBV30
J: TRBJ2-7
D: .
DNA: TGTGCCTGGAGTGCCGACAACACCTACGAGCAGTACTTC
CDR3: CAWSADNTYEQYF

size: few
V: TRBV18
J: TRBJ2-1
D: TRBD2
DNA: TGTGCCAGCTCACCACCAACTAGCGGGGGGCATGAGCAGTTCTTC
CDR3: CASSPPTSGGHEQFF

size: many
V: TRBV29-1
J: TRBJ2-1
D: .
DNA: TGCAGCGTCTTTAGCGGCTCCTACAATGAGCAGTTCTTC
CDR3: CSVFSGSYNEQFF

size: few
V: TRBV7-2
J: TRBJ1-1
D: TRBD1
DNA: TGTGCCAGCAGCTTAATGGGACAGGCGGTTTTCTTT
CDR3: CASSLMGQAVFF

size: few
V: TRBV7-2
J: TRBJ2-1
D: TRBD2
DNA: TGTGCCAGCAGCTCGGGTCTAGCGGGGGACAATGAGCAGTTCTTC
CDR3: CASSSGLAGDNEQFF

size: few
V: TRBV20-1
J: TRBJ2-1
D: .
DNA: TGCAGTGCTAAAATGGCCCTTGGAGCAGGCTCCTACAATGAGCAGTTCTTC
CDR3: CSAKMALGAGSYNEQFF

size: .
V: TRBV12-3/TRBV12-4
J: TRBJ1-1
D: .
DNA: TGTGCCAGCAGTTTTAGTTTGGTGAACACTGAAGCTTTCTTT
CDR3: CASSFSLVNTEAFF

size: .
V: TRBV27
J: TRBJ2-2
D: TRBD2
DNA: TGTGCCAGCAGTACCATAGCGGGAGAGTCCACCGGGGAGCTGTTTTTT
CDR3: CASSTIAGESTGELFF

size: many
V: TRBV6-1
J: TRBJ1-5
D: TRBD1
DNA: TGTGCCAGCAGTGACAACAGGGGGCACCAGCCCCAGCATTTT
CDR3: CASSDNRGHQPQHF

size: .
V: TRBV19
J: TRBJ2-1
D: .
DNA: TGTGCCAGTAGAGGACGCGACAATGAGCAGTTCTTC
CDR3: CASRGRDNEQFF

size: few
V: TRBV20-1
J: TRBJ2-7
D: TRBD2
DNA: TGCAGTGCTAGGCCCACGGGACTAGCGGGGGAGCAGTACTTC
CDR3: CSARPTGLAGEQYF

size: .
V: TRBV9
J: TRBJ2-3
D: .
DNA: TGTGCCAGCAGCCCCAGAGTTGTCACAGATACGCAGTATTTT
CDR3: CASSPRVVTDTQYF

size: .
V: TRBV6-2/TRBV6-3
J: TRBJ1-5
D: .
DNA: TGTGCCAGCAGTTACATGGGGTCGGGCAATCAGCCCCAGCATTTT
CDR3: CASSYMGSGNQPQHF

size: .
V: TRBV2
J: TRBJ2-1
D: .
DNA: TGTGCCAGCAGTGTGGTAACAGGGAACAATGAGCAGTTCTTC
CDR3: CASSVVTGNNEQFF

size: few
V: TRBV20-1
J: TRBJ2-1
D: TRBD2
DNA: TGCAGTGCTAGAGGGGTCCTAGCGGGGGACTCTGAGCAGTTCTTC
CDR3: CSARGVLAGDSEQFF

size: few
V: TRBV6-2/TRBV6-3
J: TRBJ2-2
D: TRBD1
DNA: TGTGCCAGCAGTTCGGACAGGGATTTCACCGGGGAGCTGTTTTTT
CDR3: CASSSDRDFTGELFF

size: .
V: TRBV11-2
J: TRBJ2-1
D: .
DNA: TGTGCCAGCAGAGTCCTCAATGAGCAGTTCTTC
CDR3: CASRVLNEQFF

size: .
V: TRBV5-1
J: TRBJ2-1
D: .
DNA: TGCGCCAGCAGCTTGCCAGGGGATTCCTACAATGAGCAGTTCTTC
CDR3: CASSLPGDSYNEQFF

size: few
V: TRBV5-1
J: TRBJ2-7
D: TRBD1
DNA: TGCGCCAGCAGCTTTCGACAGGGATTGGGCTACGAGCAGTACTTC
CDR3: CASSFRQGLGYEQYF

size: few
V: TRBV6-2/TRBV6-3
J: TRBJ1-2
D: .
DNA: TGTGCCAGCAGCTCTAGAGGCGGGGGTGTTGGCGGCTACACCTTC
CDR3: CASSSRGGGVGGYTF

size: .
V: TRBV20-1
J: TRBJ2-7
D: .
DNA: TGCAGTGCTAGAGATCTGGAGGGGATGTACGAGCAGTACTTC
CDR3: CSARDLEGMYEQYF

size: few
V: TRBV29-1
J: TRBJ2-2
D: .
DNA: TGCAGCGTTAGCGGGACACAGAACACCGGGGAGCTGTTTTTT
CDR3: CSVSGTQNTGELFF

size: .
V: TRBV5-1
J: TRBJ2-5
D: TRBD1
DNA: TGCGCCAGCAGCATACAGGGGGCTTCAGAGACCCAGTACTTC
CDR3: CASSIQGASETQYF

size: few
V: TRBV6-1
J: TRBJ2-7
D: TRBD2
DNA: TGTGCCAGCCAACCGTGGGGACTAGCAGTCGAGCAGTACTTC
CDR3: CASQPWGLAVEQYF

size: many
V: TRBV9
J: TRBJ2-3
D: TRBD2
DNA: TGTGCCAGCAGCGTCGGCGGGGGGCGTAGCACAGATACGCAGTATTTT
CDR3: CASSVGGGRSTDTQYF

size: many
V: TRBV27
J: TRBJ1-5
D: TRBD1
DNA: TGTGCCAGCAGTACAGGGGGCGTGAATCAGCCCCAGCATTTT
CDR3: CASSTGGVNQPQHF